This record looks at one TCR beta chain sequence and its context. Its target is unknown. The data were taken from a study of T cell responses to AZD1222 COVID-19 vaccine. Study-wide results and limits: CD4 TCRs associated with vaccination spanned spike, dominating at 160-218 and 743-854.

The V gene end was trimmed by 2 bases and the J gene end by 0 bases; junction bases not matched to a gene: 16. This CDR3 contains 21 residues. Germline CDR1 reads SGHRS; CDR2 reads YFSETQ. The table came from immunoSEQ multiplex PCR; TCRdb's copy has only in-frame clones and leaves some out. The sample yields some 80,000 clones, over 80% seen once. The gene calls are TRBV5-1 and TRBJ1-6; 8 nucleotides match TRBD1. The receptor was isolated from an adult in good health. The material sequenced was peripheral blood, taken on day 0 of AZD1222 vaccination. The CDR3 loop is CASSLQPTGAKTSSYNSPLHF. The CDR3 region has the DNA TGCGCCAGCAGCTTACAACCGACAGGGGCCAAAACCAGCTCCTATAATTCACCCCTCCACTTT.